This TCR beta chain is drawn from a study of regulatory T cells in long-lasting Graves disease. This sample's time point: newly diagnosed GD, antithyroid drugs for less than 3 months. Researchers made the TCR library from RNA that was extracted from PBMCs. The CDR3 runs 11 residues. The V end lost 6 bases, the J end lost 6 bases, and 7 bases lay between the germline ends. CDR1 is SNHLY, CDR2 FYNNEI, per germline. For TCR beta, libraries came from iRepertoire HTBI primers and Arm-PCR of CDR3 regions. TCRdb re-called the multiplex PCR reads through MiXCR, storing one row per CDR3 protein. The sample consists of 500,000 or so distinct CDR3 sequences, more than 15% of them appearing once. The sample also formed part of further work on T cells in Graves' hyperthyroidism and ophthalmopathy.

The chain recombines TRBV2 with TRBJ2-3, with no clear D. The sample here was peripheral blood mononuclear cells (PBMCs), taken at new diagnosis, from a patient treated with antithyroid drugs. The sequence came from a woman between 40 and 65 years old with Graves disease. This chain's CDR3 is CASSAYDTQYF. CDR3 nucleotides: TGTGCCAGCAGCGCCTATGATACGCAGTATTTT.